Below are 16 T cell receptor beta chains sequenced from a single sample in a study of early T cells in non-severe SARS-CoV-2 infection. Using its own MiXCR run on the 5' RACE reads, TCRdb lists one record per CDR3 protein. The table has 80,000 or so distinct CDR3 sequences, more than 12% seen once. The sample comprised whole blood. The source is an adult who was a healthcare worker with PCR-confirmed SARS-CoV-2 infection or an uninfected control (not recorded which).

This clonotype was detected a few times. This chain uses TRBV20-1 with TRBJ1-1, with D possibly being TRBD1 (5 bases). The CDR3 is 11 residues long. The ends were cut back, 5 bases at V and 6 bases at J, with 10 bases in the middle. Germline values: CDR1 DFQATT, CDR2 SNEGSKA (reference sequence). CDR3 in amino acids: CSAPGYAEAFF. The CDR3, as DNA: TGCAGTGCTCCAGGGTACGCTGAAGCTTTCTTT.

This clonotype was counted a few times. This chain connects TRBV29-1 to TRBJ2-1; the D is unclear. Germline values: CDR1 SQVTM, CDR2 ANQGSEA. CDR3 length: 13 residues. Trimming stripped 5 bases from V and 5 bases from J, with 13 bases between. The CDR3 loop is CSVSPDSNNEQFF. The DNA for the CDR3 is TGCAGCGTTAGCCCGGATAGTAACAATGAGCAGTTCTTC.

The J gene is TRBJ1-1, the V gene TRBV7-9; the match to TRBD1 covers 7 bases. The ends lost 4 bases at V and 6 bases at J; junction bases unmatched: 8. There are 14 residues in the CDR3. CDR1 is SEHNR and CDR2 is FQNEAQ in the germline V gene (reference sequence). The CDR3 spells CASSYERQGAEAFF. The CDR3 DNA sequence: TGTGCCAGCAGCTACGAGAGACAGGGCGCTGAAGCTTTCTTT.

This clonotype was seen at least ten times. This chain joins TRBV6-4 and TRBJ2-3, with D possibly matching TRBD2 (5 bases). This CDR3 is 14 amino acids long. Germline V lookup: CDR1 MRHNA, CDR2 SNTAGT. V was pared by 6 bases and J by 1 base, with 11 bases between. The CDR3 sequence: CASSRNGGTDTQYF. The DNA of the CDR3 is TGTGCCAGCAGCCGTAACGGGGGCACAGATACGCAGTATTTT.

The CDR3 protein is CSVIRSDSSYEQYF. The CDR3 region has the DNA TGCAGCGTTATTCGCAGCGACAGCTCCTACGAGCAGTACTTC. V usage is TRBV29-1 and J usage is TRBJ2-7; TRBD1 might be the D (5 bases). The length of the CDR3 is 14 residues. Trimming cost V 5 bases and J 0 bases, with 14 bases left between them. Germline assignment: CDR1 SQVTM and CDR2 ANQGSEA.

V gene TRBV3-1 combines with J gene TRBJ2-1; D is ambiguous. The CDR3 has 12 amino acids. The germline CDR1 and CDR2 sequences are LGHDT and YNNKEL (reference sequence). Trimming took off 0 bases at V and 10 bases at J, with 7 bases between the two ends. CDR3 amino acids: CASSQDPREQFF. The CDR3 coding sequence is TGTGCCAGCAGCCAAGATCCCAGGGAGCAGTTCTTC.

This clonotype was recorded at least ten times. The chain carries TRBV12-3 or TRBV12-4 and TRBJ2-7, with 9 bases that match TRBD2. After removal of 6 bases from V and 5 bases from J, the junction contained 14 bases not matched to a gene. The CDR3 loop spans 16 amino acids. The CDR3 protein is CASSTLSRGGPDEQYF. CDR3 bases: TGTGCCAGCAGCACCCTCTCGCGGGGGGGCCCAGACGAGCAGTACTTC.

This clonotype was found a few times. V is TRBV6-4 and J is TRBJ2-1, with D unresolved. This CDR3 is 13 amino acids long. The germline CDR1 and CDR2 sequences are MRHNA and SNTAGT. With 1 base removed from V and 9 bases from J, the gap between germline ends came to 10 bases. CDR3 protein: CASSDFRGAEQFF. CDR3 nucleotide sequence: TGTGCCAGCAGTGACTTCCGTGGAGCTGAGCAGTTCTTC.

This clonotype was detected only a few times. CDR3 in amino acids: CASSPSGTGGGYEQYF. CDR3 in DNA: TGTGCCAGCTCACCCTCCGGGACAGGGGGCGGATACGAGCAGTACTTC. The chain is built from TRBV18 and TRBJ2-7; 12 nucleotides line up with TRBD1. The V and J ends lost 3 bases and 4 bases, in that order; junction bases with no gene match: 7. The CDR3 consists of 16 residues. Germline loops: CDR1 KGHSH, CDR2 LQKENI.

Ten or more counts support this clonotype. This chain connects TRBV3-1 to TRBJ2-7; D may match TRBD1 or TRBD2 (7 bases each). The germline V gene has CDR1 LGHDT and CDR2 YNNKEL (reference sequence). Trimming took 5 bases from V and 7 from J, leaving 18 bases between them. This CDR3 contains 14 residues. CDR3 amino acids: CASSSDRLGGEQYF. The CDR3 DNA sequence: TGTGCCAGCAGCTCGGACAGGCTGGGAGGGGAGCAGTACTTC.

V is TRBV5-1 and J is TRBJ1-1; D is perhaps TRBD1 (5 bases). CDR1 and CDR2 (germline): SGHRS, YFSETQ. V was clipped by 0 bases and J by 1 base, with 7 bases between them. The CDR3 consists of 14 residues. CDR3 loop: CASSLGGGNTEAFF. CDR3 sequence (DNA): TGCGCCAGCAGCTTGGGTGGGGGGAACACTGAAGCTTTCTTT. Based on the CDR3 plus reference TRBV5-1 and TRBJ1-1, the full variable domain is KAGVTQTPRYLIKTRGQQVTLSCSPISGHRSVSWYQQTPGQGLQFLFEYFSETQRNKGNFPGRFSGRQFSNSRSEMNVSTLELGDSALYLCASSLGGGNTEAFFGQGTRLTVV.

The chain joins TRBV7-9 to TRBJ1-1; maybe TRBD1 (6 bases). Trimming stripped 8 bases from V and 11 bases from J, with 18 bases between. Per germline, CDR1 SEHNR and CDR2 FQNEAQ (reference sequence). The CDR3 is 12 residues long. CDR3 loop: CASGEGDRPAFF. CDR3 DNA sequence: TGTGCCAGCGGGGAGGGGGATCGCCCGGCTTTCTTT.

In its sample, this clonotype was seen many times. The chain is built from TRBV6-2 or TRBV6-3 and TRBJ2-7, with 7 bases lining up with TRBD2. Germline V gene data show CDR1 as MNHEY and CDR2 as SVGEGT. CDR3 length: 15 amino acids. V lost 6 bases, J lost 6 bases, and 14 bases stayed unmatched. The CDR3 DNA follows: TGTGCCAGCAGCCCCAGCGGGGCTGAGGGTTTCGAGCAGTACTTC. Its translation is CASSPSGAEGFEQYF.

DNA for the CDR3: TGTGCCATCGCGTCGGGAGCGAGCACAGATACGCAGTATTTT. Translation gives CAIASGASTDTQYF. The chain links TRBV10-3 to TRBJ2-3; maybe TRBD2 (6 bases). V was shortened by 8 bases and J by 0 bases, with 12 bases between the two germline ends. The CDR3 totals 14 residues. Germline V lookup: CDR1 ENHRY, CDR2 SYGVKD.

The rearrangement joins TRBV30 to TRBJ1-5; D is unresolved. Germline V gene sequence: CDR1 GTSNPN, CDR2 SVGIG (reference sequence). V gave up 4 bases and J gave up 7 bases, with 14 bases separating them. CDR3 length: 13 residues. CDR3 DNA sequence: TGTGCCTGGAACACCCAGGCGGGACAGCCCCAGCATTTT. Translation: CAWNTQAGQPQHF.

This clonotype has just a few counts. The rearrangement joins TRBV21-1 to TRBJ1-2. TRBV21-1 is a listed pseudogene. This CDR3 comprises 15 residues. CDR3 amino acids: CASSLRSRRSQGYTF. The CDR3 DNA follows: TGTGCCAGCAGCCTACGATCAAGGAGGAGTCAGGGCTACACCTTC.